A selection of T cell receptor beta chains follows, all from one sample in a study of immune evolution from preneoplasia to lung adenocarcinoma. TCRdb keeps only in-frame clones here, not all; method: immunoSEQ multiplex PCR. The data hold 5,500 to 6,500 clones, with about four fifths observed a single time. The sequenced sample was FFPE adjacent normal lung tissue. The receptor source for this set is a donor older than 65 with lung adenocarcinoma. Each CDR3 is given with its conserved first and last residue. A D gene is named only where the DNA matches it firmly. Size values are once, few and many counts, or a class for expanded clones, and some rows have none.

size,J,D,V,CDR3,DNA
.,TRBJ2-2,TRBD1,TRBV4-1,CASSHRQGEYTGELFF,TGCGCCAGCAGCCACCGACAGGGGGAGTACACCGGGGAGCTGTTTTTT
.,TRBJ2-7,.,TRBV30,CAWRMEDGYEQYF,TGTGCCTGGAGGATGGAGGACGGCTACGAGCAGTACTTC
few,TRBJ1-2,TRBD1,TRBV11-2,CASSQTGGYGYTF,TGTGCCAGCAGCCAAACAGGGGGCTATGGCTACACCTTC
.,TRBJ2-7,TRBD2,TRBV5-1,CASSLVAGGPYEQYF,TGCGCCAGCAGCTTGGTGGCGGGAGGCCCCTACGAGCAGTACTTC
.,TRBJ2-7,.,TRBV7-3,CASSQERGYEQYF,TGTGCCAGCAGCCAGGAAAGGGGTTACGAGCAGTACTTC
.,TRBJ2-3,TRBD2,TRBV5-1,CASSLGRGGTDTQYF,TGCGCCAGCAGCCTAGGACGGGGGGGCACAGATACGCAGTATTTT
once,TRBJ2-1,.,TRBV6-5,CASSYMDEQFF,TGTGCCAGCAGTTACATGGATGAGCAGTTCTTC
.,TRBJ2-7,TRBD1,TRBV27,CASSPGGPGEQYF,TGTGCCAGCAGTCCAGGGGGCCCCGGCGAGCAGTACTTC
.,TRBJ1-1,.,TRBV20-1,CSAKVATEAFF,TGCAGTGCTAAGGTTGCCACTGAAGCTTTCTTT
.,TRBJ1-5,.,TRBV21-1,CASSTTSADSNQPQHF,TGTGCCAGCAGCACGACTTCTGCGGATAGCAATCAGCCCCAGCATTTT
.,TRBJ1-2,.,TRBV27,CASSSWGVIGGYTF,TGTGCCAGCAGTTCGTGGGGCGTAATAGGTGGCTACACCTTC
.,TRBJ1-2,.,TRBV5-1,CASSNARTHGYTF,TGCGCCAGCAGCAATGCTCGGACGCATGGCTACACCTTC
.,TRBJ2-1,.,TRBV29-1,CSVEGTTYNEQFF,TGCAGCGTTGAAGGGACCACCTACAATGAGCAGTTCTTC
once,TRBJ2-3,TRBD2,TRBV6-4,CASSESSGGSTDTQYF,TGTGCCAGCAGTGAATCTTCGGGGGGGAGCACAGATACGCAGTATTTT
few,TRBJ2-1,TRBD1,TRBV7-3,CASSPYRGDEQFF,TGTGCCAGCAGCCCCTACAGGGGTGATGAGCAGTTCTTC
.,TRBJ1-5,.,TRBV6-1,CASSANRALGNQPQHF,TGTGCCAGCAGTGCGAACAGGGCTTTGGGCAATCAGCCCCAGCATTTT
.,TRBJ2-1,.,TRBV10-3,CAISALEYNEQFF,TGTGCCATCAGCGCTTTGGAATACAATGAGCAGTTCTTC
.,TRBJ2-3,.,TRBV7-2,CASSWRDTDTQYF,TGTGCCAGCAGTTGGAGGGACACAGATACGCAGTATTTT
.,TRBJ2-1,.,TRBV7-9,CASSFRDGNEQFF,TGTGCCAGCAGCTTCCGGGACGGCAATGAGCAGTTCTTC
.,TRBJ2-5,TRBD2,TRBV7-2,CASSPPGLAGGKTQYF,TGTGCCAGCAGCCCCCCGGGACTAGCGGGAGGGAAGACCCAGTACTTC
few,TRBJ2-3,TRBD2,TRBV28,CASSLAGGPSDTQYF,TGTGCCAGCAGTTTAGCGGGAGGGCCGTCAGATACGCAGTATTTT
large,TRBJ2-1,TRBD2,TRBV6-1,CASRLSGGFNEQFF,TGTGCCAGCAGGCTTAGCGGGGGGTTCAATGAGCAGTTCTTC
.,TRBJ1-2,.,TRBV6-5,CASSYSSGRNYDYTF,TGTGCCAGCAGTTACTCGTCTGGGAGAAACTATGACTACACCTTC
.,TRBJ2-1,.,TRBV7-7,CASSLEALAPYNEQFF,TGTGCTAGCAGCTTAGAGGCCCTAGCACCCTACAATGAGCAGTTCTTC
.,TRBJ1-5,.,TRBV19,CASSYGEGYQPQHF,TGTGCCAGTAGTTACGGCGAGGGGTATCAGCCCCAGCATTTT
.,TRBJ2-3,.,TRBV6-6,CASGIPRTDTQYF,TGTGCCAGCGGTATACCCCGAACAGATACGCAGTATTTT
.,TRBJ1-6,.,TRBV9,CASSVDILPNSPLHF,TGTGCCAGCAGCGTAGACATTCTACCAAATTCACCCCTCCACTTT
.,TRBJ2-5,.,TRBV5-1,CASSQTGAETQYF,TGCGCCAGCAGTCAGACAGGAGCAGAGACCCAGTACTTC
once,TRBJ1-1,.,TRBV7-2,CASSLYRVRDTEAFF,TGTGCCAGCAGCCTCTACAGGGTTCGGGACACTGAAGCTTTCTTT
.,TRBJ2-3,TRBD2,TRBV2,CASNYGLAEGDTQYF,TGTGCCAGCAATTACGGACTAGCGGAAGGGGATACGCAGTATTTT
.,TRBJ1-2,TRBD1,TRBV7-9,CASSLEGDRSNYGYTF,TGTGCCAGCAGCTTAGAGGGGGACAGGTCAAACTATGGCTACACCTTC
.,TRBJ2-5,TRBD1,TRBV30,CAWSVVRTGTQYF,TGTGCCTGGAGTGTTGTTAGGACAGGGACCCAGTACTTC
.,TRBJ2-7,TRBD2,TRBV7-4,CASSLVGWGGGYEQYF,TGTGCCAGCAGCTTAGTGGGCTGGGGGGGTGGGTACGAGCAGTACTTC
medium-sized,TRBJ1-1,.,TRBV5-4,CASSFQGEAFF,TGTGCCAGCAGCTTCCAAGGTGAAGCTTTCTTT
.,TRBJ1-1,TRBD1,TRBV29-1,CSLGRGRRTEAFF,TGCAGCTTAGGGAGGGGGCGAAGGACTGAAGCTTTCTTT
once,TRBJ1-4,.,TRBV6-1,CASRPGGLSEKLFF,TGTGCCAGCAGGCCGGGGGGGCTGAGTGAAAAACTGTTTTTT
.,TRBJ1-4,TRBD1,TRBV6-5,CASSYTTGSNEKLFF,TGTGCCAGCAGTTACACGACAGGGTCTAATGAAAAACTGTTTTTT
.,TRBJ1-1,.,TRBV28,CASSPTGGWRTEAFF,TGTGCCAGCAGTCCGACGGGGGGTTGGCGCACTGAAGCTTTCTTT
few,TRBJ2-7,TRBD1,TRBV27,CASRTTGGSYEQYF,TGTGCCAGCAGAACGACAGGGGGCTCCTACGAGCAGTACTTC
.,TRBJ1-3,.,TRBV7-9,CASSRPPSSGNTIYF,TGTGCCAGCAGCCGTCCGCCATCCTCTGGAAACACCATATATTTT